The 30 T cell receptor beta chains presented below share a single source sample, sequenced in a study of shared clonotypes between healthy human individuals (dated by TCRdb to the early 2020s). The library came from the immunoSEQ multiplex PCR assay. Not all clones reach the TCRdb copy of this immuneACCESS table, which keeps in-frame sequences only. Checked studies attribute under half of the gap to unresolved V genes and leave the rest unexplained. Counted in this sample were 1.6 million or so clones; approximately 97% of them appeared once. The ten largest account for roughly 1.2% of the sample. The sequenced sample consisted of naive CD4+ T cells sorted from blood. The cell subset or site label, read with the paper, signifies: CD45RA+ positively selected. Receptors were obtained from a man in his thirties or forties in good health.

About this clone itself: Distinct nucleotide sequences in the sample also encode this CDR3. This rearrangement joins TRBV5-6 to TRBJ2-7, with TRBD2 matching 7 bases. The ends lost 0 bases at V and 0 bases at J; junction bases unmatched: 3. The CDR3 runs 15 residues. Germline-derived CDR1 and CDR2 are SGHDT and YYEEEE. CDR3 loop: CASSLVPSGSYEQYF. The CDR3 region has the DNA TGTGCCAGCAGCTTGGTACCTAGCGGCTCCTACGAGCAGTACTTC.

DNA of the CDR3: TGTGCCAGCAGTGAAGCTAGCGGGATGTGGGATACGCAGTATTTT. Translation gives CASSEASGMWDTQYF. V gene TRBV6-4 combines with J gene TRBJ2-3; 9 bases agree with TRBD2. Per the germline V gene, CDR1 is MRHNA and CDR2 is SNTAGT. J was trimmed by 6 bases and V by 3 bases; bases with no gene match: 7. The CDR3 has 15 residues.

In regard to this clone: Other DNA sequences within the sample encode an identical CDR3. The CDR3 here is CASSLKGGETQYF. CDR3 bases: TGCGCCAGCAGCTTAAAAGGGGGAGAGACCCAGTACTTC. The chain has TRBV5-1 and TRBJ2-5; maybe TRBD1 (6 bases). The CDR3 length is 13 residues. V shed 2 bases and J shed 4 bases, with 9 bases lying between them. Germline V gene data show CDR1 as SGHRS and CDR2 as YFSETQ. The variable domain in full, with the rest retrieved from reference TRBV5-1 and TRBJ2-5, is KAGVTQTPRYLIKTRGQQVTLSCSPISGHRSVSWYQQTPGQGLQFLFEYFSETQRNKGNFPGRFSGRQFSNSRSEMNVSTLELGDSALYLCASSLKGGETQYFGPGTRLLVL.

V and J are TRBV2 and TRBJ2-7, with no clear D. V lost 3 bases and J lost 4, with 13 bases in between. CDR1 and CDR2 from the germline V gene are SNHLY and FYNNEI. The CDR3 has 14 residues. CDR3 region: CASSDRFYYYEQYF. CDR3 DNA sequence: TGTGCCAGCAGTGACAGATTCTACTATTACGAGCAGTACTTC.

The rearrangement joins TRBV5-1 to TRBJ2-1, with TRBD2 matching over 9 bases. The CDR3 length is 17 residues. The junction had 13 bases not matched to a gene; V was cut back by 4 bases and J by 5 bases. The germline CDR1 and CDR2 sequences are SGHRS and YFSETQ. Here the CDR3 reads CASSTPSVGLANNEQFF. The CDR3 DNA is TGCGCCAGCAGCACTCCGTCGGTGGGACTAGCTAACAATGAGCAGTTCTTC.

V is TRBV15 and J is TRBJ2-7; 8 positions agree with TRBD2. This CDR3 comprises 15 residues. J lost 2 bases, V lost 0 bases, and 3 bases had no gene match. The germline V gene encodes CDR1 LNHNV and CDR2 YYDKDF (reference sequence). CDR3 bases: TGTGCCACCAGCAGAGAGAAACTAGCGGCCTACGAGCAGTACTTC. Translating gives CATSREKLAAYEQYF. The complete variable domain, with remaining parts taken from reference TRBV15 and TRBJ2-7, reads DAMVIQNPRYQVTQFGKPVTLSCSQTLNHNVMYWYQQKSSQAPKLLFHYYDKDFNNEADTPDNFQSRRPNTSFCFLDIRSPGLGDTAMYLCATSREKLAAYEQYFGPGTRLTVT.

The chain carries TRBV18 and TRBJ2-7; D unclear. With 3 bases removed from V and 6 bases from J, the gap between germline ends came to 18 bases. There are 15 residues in the CDR3. Looked up from germline, CDR1 is KGHSH and CDR2 is LQKENI. CDR3: CASSPSTVPKGEQYF. CDR3 coding DNA: TGTGCCAGCTCACCCAGTACGGTCCCGAAGGGCGAGCAGTACTTC.

This clone was recorded only once. The rearrangement uses TRBV28 and TRBJ2-7, with TRBD2 identical over 9 bases. Trimming cost V 7 bases and J 3 bases; bases outside gene matches: 4. The CDR3 is 13 residues long. CDR1 is MDHEN, CDR2 SYDVKM, per germline. The CDR3: CASTSGGFYEQYF. The DNA for the CDR3 is TGTGCCAGCACGAGCGGGGGGTTCTACGAGCAGTACTTC.

Remarks on this clone: One end of the junction varies from germline; a read error may be responsible. The V gene is TRBV5-6, the J gene TRBJ2-1; a weak D match, TRBD2 (6 bases). The CDR3 spans 16 residues. In germline, CDR1 is SGHDT, CDR2 YYEEEE. The CDR3 is CASSLSPGLSDNEQFF. CDR3 DNA: TGTGCCAGCAGCTTGTCACCGGGACTCTCCGACAATGAGCAGTTCTTC.

This chain uses TRBV5-1 with TRBJ2-1; 7 positions match TRBD2. The CDR3 totals 15 residues. V shed 4 bases and J 5 bases; nucleotides not matched to a gene: 9. Germline assignment: CDR1 SGHRS and CDR2 YFSETQ. In DNA, the CDR3 is TGCGCCAGCAGCCCAAGCGGGATTACCCACAATGAGCAGTTCTTC. This sequence encodes CASSPSGITHNEQFF.

The V and J genes are TRBV5-4 and TRBJ2-2, with D possibly being TRBD2 (6 bases). Germline CDR1 reads SGHNT; CDR2 reads YYREEE (reference sequence). Trimming pared 4 bases from V and 1 base from J, leaving 17 bases between. The CDR3 has 17 residues. CDR3 region: CASSPLGGAKNTGELFF. The DNA for the CDR3 is TGTGCCAGCAGCCCTTTGGGAGGAGCGAAGAACACCGGGGAGCTGTTTTTT.

This rearrangement joins TRBV11-2 to TRBJ2-1; no firm D call. Trimming pared 6 bases from V and 2 bases from J, leaving 17 bases between. Germline loops: CDR1 SGHAT, CDR2 FQNNGV. The CDR3 runs 16 residues. DNA for the CDR3: TGTGCCAGCAGACTCTCTAATACCCGAACCTACAATGAGCAGTTCTTC. Translating gives CASRLSNTRTYNEQFF.

The chain links TRBV5-4 to TRBJ2-2; 10 bases fit TRBD1. The V and J ends lost 0 bases and 3 bases, in that order; junction bases with no gene match: 2. Germline V CDR1 and CDR2: SGHNT, YYREEE (reference sequence). CDR3 length: 16 residues. For the CDR3, the DNA is TGTGCCAGCAGCTTGGCCGGACAGGGGGACACCGGGGAGCTGTTTTTT. Residues: CASSLAGQGDTGELFF.

The rearrangement links TRBV9 to TRBJ2-3, with 11 bases matching TRBD1. The CDR3 is made up of 14 amino acids. In germline, CDR1 is SGDLS, CDR2 YYNGEE. Losses at the gene ends were 3 bases for V and 6 bases for J; bases not matched to a gene: 3. CDR3 in amino acids: CASSAGTGGDTQYF. CDR3 nucleotide sequence: TGTGCCAGCAGCGCCGGGACAGGGGGGGATACGCAGTATTTT.

J is TRBJ2-7 and V is TRBV6-5; D is uncertain. The germline V gene has CDR1 MNHEY and CDR2 SVGAGI. Between the trimmed V and J ends, which lost 2 bases and 3 bases, there was a span of 8 bases. This CDR3 has 13 residues. The CDR3 coding sequence is TGTGCCAGCAGTTACGGTCAGTACTACGAGCAGTACTTC. It codes for CASSYGQYYEQYF.

CDR3 nucleotide sequence: TGTGCCAGTAGCCCGACAGGTAGCTATAGCAATCAGCCCCAGCATTTT. It is translated as CASSPTGSYSNQPQHF. J is TRBJ1-5 and V is TRBV19, with D maybe TRBD1 (6 bases). Trimming left V 6 bases short and J 0 bases short, with 15 bases between. The CDR3 has 16 amino acids. CDR1 and CDR2 (germline): LNHDA, SQIVND (reference sequence).

The chain carries TRBV30 and TRBJ1-2, with a weak D call TRBD1 (5 bases). There are 13 residues in the CDR3. V dropped 2 bases and J dropped 8 bases, with 15 bases sitting between them. Germline CDR1 reads GTSNPN; CDR2 reads SVGIG (reference sequence). The CDR3 bases are TGTGCCTGGAGTTATAATTGGGGGGAGGGCTACACCTTC. Amino acids: CAWSYNWGEGYTF.

This chain connects TRBV10-3 to TRBJ1-2; D ambiguous. The germline V and J ends were trimmed by 6 bases and 6 bases, with 20 bases remaining between them. This CDR3 is built from 15 residues. Germline V gene sequence: CDR1 ENHRY, CDR2 SYGVKD. The CDR3 DNA reads as TGTGCCATCAGCCGACCGGAGGGTATAGGTCATGGCTACACCTTC. Its protein is CAISRPEGIGHGYTF.

CDR3 amino acids: CASSPSQRRGTDTQYF. The CDR3 DNA follows: TGTGCCAGCAGCCCCTCACAGCGGAGGGGCACAGATACGCAGTATTTT. This chain joins TRBV5-4 and TRBJ2-3; possibly TRBD2 for D (6 bases). There are 16 residues in the CDR3. V was pared by 4 bases and J by 1 base, with 16 bases between. Germline assignment: CDR1 SGHNT and CDR2 YYREEE (reference sequence).

CDR3 DNA sequence: TGTGCCAGCAGCCCTCTCGCCGGAACGACAGGCTACACCTTC. It is translated as CASSPLAGTTGYTF. This chain uses TRBV5-6 with TRBJ1-2; no clear D. V was clipped by 4 bases and J by 8 bases, with 18 bases between them. This CDR3 has 14 amino acids. Germline V CDR1 and CDR2: SGHDT, YYEEEE.

To note about this clone: This sample includes further DNA sequences coding for the same CDR3. The V gene is TRBV20-1, the J gene TRBJ2-1; D gene uncertain. The CDR3 consists of 10 residues. Germline values: CDR1 DFQATT, CDR2 SNEGSKA (reference sequence). V lost 3 bases and J lost 7, with 4 bases in between. The CDR3 protein is CSASRNEQFF. The CDR3 DNA reads as TGCAGTGCTAGCAGAAATGAGCAGTTCTTC.

This clone was recorded once. The chain uses TRBV5-1 and TRBJ2-3; D unclear. The CDR3 consists of 12 residues. Looked up from germline, CDR1 is SGHRS and CDR2 is YFSETQ. V shed 5 bases and J shed 8 bases, with 12 bases lying between them. The CDR3 sequence: CASRPESSTQYF. CDR3 DNA sequence: TGCGCCAGCAGGCCTGAGAGTTCTACGCAGTATTTT.

The gene calls are TRBV27 and TRBJ2-1, with 9 nucleotides matching TRBD2. V lost 5 bases and J lost 3; bases outside the gene matches: 2. The germline CDR1 and CDR2 sequences are MNHEY and SMNVEV (reference sequence). The CDR3 is 14 amino acids. The CDR3 DNA is TGTGCCAGCAGTGCGGGAGGGTTCTACAATGAGCAGTTCTTC. This encodes CASSAGGFYNEQFF.

This chain links TRBV28 with TRBJ2-5, with D perhaps matching TRBD1 or TRBD2 (5 bases each). Germline CDR1 reads MDHEN; CDR2 reads SYDVKM. The CDR3 is 17 residues long. V dropped 6 bases and J dropped 1 base, with 21 bases sitting between them. Here the CDR3 reads CASRVPRAIGTQETQYF. In DNA form, the CDR3 reads TGTGCCAGCAGAGTCCCCAGGGCCATTGGGACCCAAGAGACCCAGTACTTC.

This rearrangement joins TRBV2 to TRBJ1-2; TRBD1 matches at 7 bases. This CDR3 comprises 15 residues. Germline V gene sequence: CDR1 SNHLY, CDR2 FYNNEI. The ends lost 5 bases at V and 3 bases at J; junction bases unmatched: 9. The CDR3, as DNA: TGTGCCAGCAGTAAGGGGGCAGACTACCACTATGGCTACACCTTC. Translation gives CASSKGADYHYGYTF. The full variable domain, completed using reference TRBV2 and TRBJ1-2, is EPEVTQTPSHQVTQMGQEVILRCVPISNHLYFYWYRQILGQKVEFLVSFYNNEISEKSEIFDDQFSVERPDGSNFTLKIRSTKLEDSAMYFCASSKGADYHYGYTFGSGTRLTVV.

This chain joins TRBV25-1 and TRBJ2-7, with D perhaps TRBD1 or TRBD2 (7 bases each). V was cut by 1 base and J by 2 bases, with 21 bases left in between. Germline CDR1 and CDR2: MGHDK and SYGVNS. The CDR3 runs to 18 residues. The CDR3 spells CASSESFRGGSRAYEQYF. CDR3 DNA: TGTGCCAGCAGTGAATCGTTCAGGGGGGGCTCGAGGGCCTACGAGCAGTACTTC.

This clone has only one observation. The chain joins TRBV18 to TRBJ2-7; 13 nucleotides agree with TRBD2. Germline V gives CDR1 KGHSH, CDR2 LQKENI. The junction had 2 bases not matched to a gene; V was cut back by 2 bases and J by 7 bases. The CDR3 sequence is 14 residues long. CDR3 in amino acids: CASSPLGLAGEQYF. The DNA of the CDR3 is TGTGCCAGCTCACCATTGGGACTAGCGGGAGAGCAGTACTTC.

The CDR3 here is CASTPRGSSYEQYF. DNA for the CDR3: TGTGCCAGCACCCCTCGGGGGAGCTCCTACGAGCAGTACTTC. The chain uses TRBV6-6 and TRBJ2-7; possible D gene TRBD2, 6 bases. Trimming cost V 7 bases and J 0 bases, with 13 bases left between them. Per the germline V gene, CDR1 is MNHNY and CDR2 is SVGAGI (reference sequence). CDR3 length: 14 residues.

V and J are TRBV9 and TRBJ1-2; no firm D call. Germline V gene lookup returns CDR1 SGDLS and CDR2 YYNGEE. Trimming left V 3 bases short and J 2 bases short, with 11 bases between. The CDR3 consists of 14 residues. As DNA, the CDR3 is TGTGCCAGCAGCGGACTGCCAAGCAACTATGGCTACACCTTC. Translation gives CASSGLPSNYGYTF. Full variable domain (remainder filled in from reference TRBV9 and TRBJ1-2): DSGVTQTPKHLITATGQRVTLRCSPRSGDLSVYWYQQSLDQGLQFLIQYYNGEERAKGNILERFSAQQFPDLHSELNLSSLELGDSALYFCASSGLPSNYGYTFGSGTRLTVV.

The V and J genes are TRBV11-2 and TRBJ2-3; perhaps D is TRBD1 or TRBD2 (5 bases each). V shed 5 bases and J shed 0 bases, with 9 bases lying between them. Germline V gene lookup returns CDR1 SGHAT and CDR2 FQNNGV. This CDR3 is 14 amino acids long. The CDR3 spells CASSERDSTDTQYF. CDR3 DNA sequence: TGTGCCAGCAGCGAACGGGACAGCACAGATACGCAGTATTTT.